Shown below are 10 T cell receptor beta chains from a single sample sequenced in a study of OX40 agonist ivuxolimab in advanced cancers. Data came from immunoSEQ multiplex PCR; TCRdb stores just in-frame clones and leaves some out. Here the sample spans around 56,000 clones, about four fifths being singletons. The sample was CD4+ or CD8+ T cells sorted from blood, taken in a trial of the OX40 agonist ivuxolimab. These receptors were obtained from an adult with an advanced solid tumor such as melanoma, head and neck, liver or kidney cancer.

In its sample, this clone was seen a few times. The V gene is TRBV9, the J gene TRBJ1-1; D unclear. The CDR3 length is 13 residues. Trimming left V 2 bases short and J 1 base short, with 6 bases between. In germline, CDR1 is SGDLS, CDR2 YYNGEE. CDR3 protein: CASSVNWNTEAFF. CDR3 nucleotides: TGTGCCAGCAGCGTCAACTGGAACACTGAAGCTTTCTTT.

This clone was counted a few times. V is TRBV6-5 and J is TRBJ2-7; TRBD1 matches at 12 bases. J gave up 7 bases and V 6 bases, and 10 bases lay outside the gene matches. This CDR3 spans 15 amino acids. The germline CDR1 and CDR2 sequences are MNHEY and SVGAGI. The CDR3 loop is CASRDPGQGAREQYF. The CDR3 region has the DNA TGTGCCAGCAGGGACCCGGGACAGGGGGCGCGGGAGCAGTACTTC.

The V and J genes are TRBV6-5 and TRBJ1-3; no firm D call. There are 16 residues in the CDR3. CDR1 and CDR2 from the germline V gene are MNHEY and SVGAGI. The ends were cut back, 2 bases at V and 1 base at J, with 12 bases in the middle. The CDR3 loop is CASSYRAVWSGNTIYF. In nucleotides, the CDR3 is TGTGCCAGCAGTTACAGGGCCGTTTGGTCTGGAAACACCATATATTTT.

This clone occurred a few times. This chain links TRBV2 with TRBJ1-5; a possible D gene is TRBD1 (6 bases). Between the trimmed V and J ends, which lost 5 bases and 2 bases, there was a span of 16 bases. From germline, CDR1 is SNHLY and CDR2 FYNNEI. This CDR3 comprises 16 residues. CDR3 loop: CASSQGGGIGNQPQHF. As DNA, the CDR3 is TGTGCCAGCAGTCAAGGAGGGGGAATAGGCAATCAGCCCCAGCATTTT.

This clone appeared a few times. This rearrangement joins TRBV5-1 to TRBJ2-1; 9 nucleotides agree with TRBD1. V shed 6 bases, J shed 5 bases, and the junction held 6 bases outside the gene matches. The CDR3 covers 14 residues. Germline V gene data show CDR1 as SGHRS and CDR2 as YFSETQ. The CDR3 is CASTRTGADNEQFF. The CDR3 coding sequence is TGCGCCAGCACTCGGACAGGGGCGGACAATGAGCAGTTCTTC.

The V gene is TRBV30, the J gene TRBJ2-1, with D uncertain. The CDR3 is 13 residues long. Between the trimmed V and J ends, which lost 1 base and 7 bases, there was a span of 11 bases. Germline CDR1 and CDR2: GTSNPN and SVGIG (reference sequence). The CDR3 protein is CAWSEGSRNEQFF. DNA of the CDR3: TGTGCCTGGAGTGAAGGATCGCGGAATGAGCAGTTCTTC.

The V call is TRBV10-1, the J call TRBJ2-7, with TRBD2 identical over 14 bases. Germline loops: CDR1 WNHNN, CDR2 SYGVQD (reference sequence). The CDR3 extends over 16 amino acids. The V gene end was trimmed by 9 bases and the J gene end by 1 base; junction bases not matched to a gene: 8. The CDR3 DNA reads TGCGCCAGAGCCGGGACTAGCGGGGGACCTTCCTACGAGCAGTACTTC. It translates to CARAGTSGGPSYEQYF.

The CDR3: CASSMTAGGQETQYF. The CDR3 DNA reads TGTGCCAGTAGTATGACGGCGGGGGGCCAAGAGACCCAGTACTTC. The chain has TRBV19 and TRBJ2-5; TRBD2 matches at 8 bases. Looked up from germline, CDR1 is LNHDA and CDR2 is SQIVND (reference sequence). Unmatched junction bases numbered 4, after V lost 3 bases and J lost 1 base. This CDR3 region has 15 residues.

The chain employs TRBV23-1 and TRBJ1-1, with D perhaps matching TRBD1 (6 bases). TRBV23-1 is sorted into the ORF group, with uncertain function. The CDR3 totals 16 residues. Trimming removed 6 bases at V and 1 base at J, with 18 bases between. CDR3 residues: CASSRRRDTENTEAFF. The CDR3 DNA sequence: TGCGCCAGCAGCCGTAGGCGGGACACAGAGAACACTGAAGCTTTCTTT.

This chain uses TRBV29-1 with TRBJ2-1; D gene ambiguous. Between the trimmed V and J ends, which lost 7 bases and 0 bases, there was a span of 16 bases. The V gene's germline CDR1 is SQVTM and CDR2 ANQGSEA. This CDR3 spans 15 amino acids. CDR3 DNA: TGCAGCGCTACAATTGACTCCGCCTCCTACAATGAGCAGTTCTTC. It translates to CSATIDSASYNEQFF.